A few counts support the clone carrying this T cell receptor (beta chain). What it binds is unknown. With survey level as its setting, the immunoSEQ assay was v3.0. Repertoires were generated with immunoSEQ multiplex PCR, while TCRdb's copy carries only in-frame clones and drops some. The sample has around 21,000 clones, 84% seen once. This sample is part of a study of long-term antiretroviral therapy in people with HIV. The V and J ends lost 1 base and 0 bases respectively, with 6 bases between them. The CDR3 contains 14 residues. Germline values: CDR1 SEHNR, CDR2 FQNEAQ (reference sequence). Treatment of all HIV participants took place in the United States. Study results and limitations: Before ART, certain clones expanded, and these dominated the repertoire at all time points. Repertoires with HIV possessed tighter CDR3 length spans than those of controls.

The rearrangement links TRBV7-9 to TRBJ1-2, with D hard to call. The specimen comprised unsorted PBMCs, sampled almost 6 years after starting antiretroviral therapy. This clonotype was obtained from a man younger than 40 with HIV. The CDR3 bases are TGTGCCAGCAGCTTAGTATCCGCTAACTATGGCTACACCTTC. It encodes CASSLVSANYGYTF.